The 28 T cell receptor beta chains presented below share a single source sample, sequenced in a study of blood T cells in healthy people across ages. It was with a sample-barcoded 5' primer and a J-beta primer mix that a second PCR of about 7 to 12 cycles was run. TCRdb recomputed calls from the 5' RACE reads with MiXCR, one row per CDR3 protein. Of 1.5 million to 2 million distinct CDR3 sequences in the sample, 28% are singletons; the top ten hold less than 9.5%. Source material: blood. The receptors stem from a woman aged 25 to 39 in good health.

The V call is TRBV6-2 or TRBV6-3, the J call TRBJ1-2; 8 nucleotides match TRBD1. The germline V gene has CDR1 MNHEY and CDR2 SVGEGT. CDR3 length: 15 amino acids. V was pared by 3 bases and J by 6 bases, with 9 bases of the junction left unmatched. CDR3 bases: TGTGCCAGCAGTTATGGACAGGGAGTGTACAATGGCTACACCTTC. The encoded protein is CASSYGQGVYNGYTF.

This clonotype showed up just a few times. V is TRBV7-7 and J is TRBJ2-3; D unresolved. The length of the CDR3 is 15 residues. The V and J ends lost 2 bases and 1 base respectively, with 10 bases between them. In germline, CDR1 is SSHAT, CDR2 FNYEAQ (reference sequence). For the CDR3, the DNA is TGTGCCAGCAGCTTAAGTAGCTTCGGCACAGATACGCAGTATTTT. This translates into CASSLSSFGTDTQYF.

This clonotype was found many times. The chain joins TRBV20-1 to TRBJ2-7; 9 positions match TRBD2. The CDR3 has 13 residues. V shed 5 bases, J shed 3 bases, and the junction held 5 bases outside the gene matches. Germline V gene sequence: CDR1 DFQATT, CDR2 SNEGSKA (reference sequence). The CDR3 coding sequence is TGCAGTGCTGGGCGGGAGGGCCGCTACGAGCAGTACTTC. Its protein is CSAGREGRYEQYF.

The sample holds many counts of this clonotype. The gene calls are TRBV24-1 and TRBJ2-7, with no clear D. Germline V gives CDR1 KGHDR, CDR2 SFDVKD. Trimming pared 1 base from V and 5 bases from J, leaving 2 bases between. The CDR3 length is 11 residues. This chain's CDR3 is CATSDLHEQYF. CDR3 coding DNA: TGTGCCACCAGTGATTTACACGAGCAGTACTTC.

The CDR3 region has the DNA TGCAGTGCTAGGCGGGCCTCAGAGACCCAGTACTTC. Encoded protein: CSARRASETQYF. This rearrangement joins TRBV20-1 to TRBJ2-5; perhaps TRBD2 as D (5 bases). Germline CDR1 DFQATT, CDR2 SNEGSKA (reference sequence). V lost 3 bases to trimming and J lost 4 bases, with 9 bases between them. CDR3 length: 12 amino acids.

This clonotype was counted ten times or more. This sequence joins TRBV5-1 and TRBJ2-5, with D possibly matching TRBD1 (6 bases). Germline V gives CDR1 SGHRS, CDR2 YFSETQ. This CDR3 is built from 15 residues. Trimming left V 4 bases short and J 2 bases short, with 15 bases between. The CDR3 protein is CASSPAGQKQETQYF. The CDR3 DNA sequence: TGCGCCAGCAGCCCCGCCGGACAGAAACAAGAGACCCAGTACTTC.

Concerning this clonotype: The junction departs from germline at one end; a sequencing error may be responsible. The chain recombines TRBV6-5 with TRBJ1-5, with D maybe TRBD1 (6 bases). Germline lookup yields CDR1 MNHEY and CDR2 SVGAGI. The CDR3 is 15 residues long. CDR3: CASSQGFYGNQPLHF. The CDR3, as DNA: TGTGCCAGCAGTCAGGGGTTTTACGGTAATCAGCCCCTGCATTTT.

This clonotype was counted only a few times. This sequence joins TRBV2 and TRBJ2-5; 10 bases are a match to TRBD1. Germline lookup yields CDR1 SNHLY and CDR2 FYNNEI. Trimming took 7 bases from V and 0 from J; bases not matched to a gene: 5. The CDR3 has 15 amino acids. This chain's CDR3 is CASNGQGVYQETQYF. CDR3 bases: TGTGCCAGCAATGGACAGGGGGTCTACCAAGAGACCCAGTACTTC.

The chain has TRBV7-9 and TRBJ2-4; D possibly corresponds to TRBD1 (6 bases). The CDR3 consists of 15 residues. Germline V gene lookup returns CDR1 SEHNR and CDR2 FQNEAQ (reference sequence). Trimming shortened V by 10 bases and J by 0 bases, and 16 bases separated the two germline ends. The CDR3 region is CATHPGVRAKNIQYF. DNA of the CDR3: TGTGCCACCCATCCAGGGGTTCGAGCCAAAAACATTCAGTACTTC.

Concerning this clonotype: This may be a read error, as it is one base from a much larger clone. V usage is TRBV20-1 and J usage is TRBJ2-3; TRBD2 matches 8 bases. The CDR3 is 14 residues long. Germline V CDR1 and CDR2: DFQATT, SNEGSKA (reference sequence). V lost 2 bases, J lost 0 bases, and 1 base stayed unmatched. CDR3 coding DNA: TGCAGTGCTAGATCGGGGGGGAGCACAGATACGCAGTATTTT. Residues: CSARSGGSTDTQYF.

Only a few counts were recorded for this clonotype. V and J are TRBV28 and TRBJ1-5; D ambiguous. Germline V gives CDR1 MDHEN, CDR2 SYDVKM. This CDR3 comprises 13 residues. Between the trimmed V and J ends, which lost 5 bases and 4 bases, there was a span of 9 bases. Here the CDR3 reads CASSPQLNQPQHF. Written as DNA, the CDR3 is TGTGCCAGCAGTCCCCAGCTGAATCAGCCCCAGCATTTT. Supplemented by reference TRBV28 and TRBJ1-5, the full variable domain reads DVKVTQSSRYLVKRTGEKVFLECVQDMDHENMFWYRQDPGLGLRLIYFSYDVKMKEKGDIPEGYSVSREKKERFSLILESASTNQTSMYLCASSPQLNQPQHFGDGTRLSIL.

V is TRBV29-1 and J is TRBJ2-3, with 8 positions matching TRBD2. Unmatched junction bases numbered 10, after V lost 0 bases and J lost 2 bases. The germline V gene encodes CDR1 SQVTM and CDR2 ANQGSEA. This CDR3 has 17 residues. Here the CDR3 reads CSVEDVGSGSDTDTQYF. CDR3 DNA: TGCAGCGTTGAAGATGTGGGGAGCGGGAGCGACACAGATACGCAGTATTTT.

This chain joins TRBV27 and TRBJ1-4; TRBD1 aligns across 7 bases. Germline V gives CDR1 MNHEY, CDR2 SMNVEV (reference sequence). The CDR3 extends over 15 amino acids. V lost 8 bases to trimming and J lost 2 bases; unmatched junction nucleotides: 8. The DNA for the CDR3 is TGTGCCAGCCGTGGGGGGGGACAGACTAATGAAAAACTGTTTTTT. It is translated as CASRGGGQTNEKLFF.

In this sample, this clonotype turned up many times. The chain couples TRBV7-6 to TRBJ2-7, with a tentative D call TRBD2 (6 bases). Germline assignment: CDR1 SGHVS and CDR2 FNYEAQ. V lost 1 base and J 3 bases, leaving 13 bases between the germline ends. The CDR3 loop spans 15 amino acids. The chain's CDR3 is CASSLGAGRSYEQYF. As DNA, the CDR3 is TGTGCCAGCAGCTTAGGTGCGGGACGGAGCTACGAGCAGTACTTC.

The chain is built from TRBV28 and TRBJ1-2; D gene unclear. The CDR3 runs to 15 residues. Germline lookup yields CDR1 MDHEN and CDR2 SYDVKM. Trimming pared 1 base from V and 1 base from J, leaving 10 bases between. CDR3 residues: CASSLSRNSNYGYTF. CDR3 in DNA: TGTGCCAGCAGTTTATCGAGGAACAGTAACTATGGCTACACCTTC.

This clonotype was observed a few times. A much larger clone differs from this one at a single base, so this may be a read error. The chain uses TRBV29-1 and TRBJ2-5; maybe TRBD2 (6 bases). Germline-derived CDR1 and CDR2 are SQVTM and ANQGSEA. The CDR3 spans 14 residues. With 6 bases removed from V and 9 bases from J, the gap between germline ends came to 23 bases. The CDR3 bases are TGCAGCGTCGGGGACGGTCGGCGAGGGGAGGCCCAGTACTTC. The encoded protein is CSVGDGRRGEAQYF.

This clonotype was observed a few times. The rearrangement links TRBV5-1 to TRBJ2-5, with a possible D match to TRBD1 (5 bases). V was clipped by 7 bases and J by 4 bases, with 14 bases between them. CDR1 and CDR2 (germline): SGHRS, YFSETQ. The CDR3 runs 13 residues. The CDR3 spells CASSRRGLETQYF. The CDR3 nucleotides are TGCGCCAGCTCGCGAAGGGGCCTAGAGACCCAGTACTTC.

This rearrangement joins TRBV20-1 to TRBJ1-5, with TRBD1 identical over 7 bases. The germline gives CDR1 DFQATT, CDR2 SNEGSKA (reference sequence). The CDR3 covers 14 residues. Trimming cost V 5 bases and J 2 bases; bases outside gene matches: 6. The CDR3 DNA sequence: TGCAGTGCTGCGACAGGGTCCGGCAATCAGCCCCAGCATTTT. This translates into CSAATGSGNQPQHF.

This sequence joins TRBV5-6 and TRBJ1-5; D is unresolved. The V gene lost 3 bases and the J gene lost 4 bases, with 8 bases spanning the gap. Germline V gene sequence: CDR1 SGHDT, CDR2 YYEEEE. The CDR3 has 13 residues. As DNA, the CDR3 is TGTGCCAGCAGCTCCGGGAAAAATCAGCCCCAGCATTTT. This translates into CASSSGKNQPQHF.

The J gene is TRBJ1-1, the V gene TRBV19; D is possibly TRBD1 (5 bases). The CDR3 sequence is 12 residues long. CDR1 and CDR2 from the germline V gene are LNHDA and SQIVND (reference sequence). The germline V and J ends were trimmed by 9 bases and 2 bases, with 10 bases remaining between them. The CDR3 here is CASRQTNTEAFF. The CDR3, as DNA: TGTGCCAGCCGACAGACCAACACTGAAGCTTTCTTT.

This rearrangement joins TRBV3-1 to TRBJ2-3; D is unresolved. V lost 0 bases and J 6 bases, leaving 13 bases between the germline ends. This CDR3 has 15 amino acids. The germline V gene encodes CDR1 LGHDT and CDR2 YNNKEL (reference sequence). CDR3 in amino acids: CASSQDIALRDTQYF. The CDR3 bases are TGTGCCAGCAGCCAAGATATCGCCCTCCGGGATACGCAGTATTTT.

This sequence joins TRBV20-1 and TRBJ1-2; tentative D call: TRBD1 (5 bases). Germline CDR1 and CDR2: DFQATT and SNEGSKA (reference sequence). This CDR3 is built from 15 residues. V shed 4 bases and J shed 4 bases, with 19 bases lying between them. CDR3 sequence (DNA): TGCAGTGCTAAAAAGACAGCTCTCGAATGCTATGGCTACACCTTC. Its protein product is CSAKKTALECYGYTF.

A few counts support this clonotype. The rearrangement joins TRBV28 to TRBJ2-6; 8 positions match TRBD1. Trimming took 5 bases from V and 0 from J; bases not matched to a gene: 9. Germline V lookup: CDR1 MDHEN, CDR2 SYDVKM. The CDR3 totals 18 residues. CDR3 sequence (DNA): TGTGCCAGCAGTCCGAGACAGGGGACATCCTCTGGGGCCAACGTCCTGACTTTC. Translated, it gives CASSPRQGTSSGANVLTF.

This clonotype showed up just a few times. This chain joins TRBV28 and TRBJ2-5, with TRBD1 matching over 11 bases. The V and J ends lost 3 bases and 4 bases, in that order; junction bases with no gene match: 4. The germline V gene has CDR1 MDHEN and CDR2 SYDVKM. The CDR3 extends over 15 amino acids. CDR3 coding DNA: TGTGCCAGCAGTTTCCCCGGGACAGGGGGAGAGACCCAGTACTTC. Amino acids: CASSFPGTGGETQYF.

This clonotype was counted at least ten times. The V and J genes are TRBV7-3 and TRBJ2-7; tentative D call: TRBD2 (5 bases). Germline values: CDR1 SGHTA, CDR2 FQGTGA. The CDR3 covers 16 residues. V was clipped by 2 bases and J by 0 bases, with 14 bases between them. CDR3 amino acids: CASSLPVLTSSYEQYF. DNA for the CDR3: TGTGCCAGCAGCTTACCAGTACTTACTAGCTCCTACGAGCAGTACTTC.

The sample holds many counts of this clonotype. The chain has TRBV5-1 and TRBJ2-6; no firm D call. Trimming left V 0 bases short and J 0 bases short, with 7 bases between. This CDR3 spans 16 amino acids. Germline lookup yields CDR1 SGHRS and CDR2 YFSETQ. The CDR3 region has the DNA TGCGCCAGCAGCTTGGGGCGAATCTCTGGGGCCAACGTCCTGACTTTC. It encodes CASSLGRISGANVLTF.

This clonotype was counted only a few times. The gene calls are TRBV24-1 and TRBJ1-5; maybe TRBD1 (5 bases). V was trimmed by 6 bases and J by 0 bases, leaving 8 bases between them. Germline CDR1 reads KGHDR; CDR2 reads SFDVKD. The CDR3 spans 14 residues. CDR3 sequence reads: CATSRGYSNQPQHF. The CDR3 DNA follows: TGTGCCACCAGTCGGGGCTATAGCAATCAGCCCCAGCATTTT.

This clonotype came up many times. The CDR3 bases are TGCAGCGTTAGGAACCGGGCAGGGGGAAACGAGCAGTACTTC. This gives the protein CSVRNRAGGNEQYF. The rearrangement uses TRBV29-1 and TRBJ2-7, with 7 bases that match TRBD1. This CDR3 is 14 amino acids long. V trimming: 5 bases; J trimming: 5 bases; junction bases outside the gene matches: 12. Germline CDR1 and CDR2: SQVTM and ANQGSEA.